Listed below are T cell receptor beta chains from one sample, sequenced in a study of glioma-infiltrating T cells. TCRdb used MiXCR to reprocess the multiplex PCR reads, holding one entry per CDR3 protein. The table includes 300,000 to 450,000 distinct CDR3 sequences, about 40% detected once. Sequenced material: glioma tissue, nonneoplastic brain tissue, or PBMCs (not recorded which). The receptors here all came from a human donor with low-grade glioma or glioblastoma, undergoing nonglioma brain surgery, or in good health (not recorded which). Each CDR3 is given with its conserved first and last residue. The order of the fields is V gene, clone size, J gene, D gene, CDR3 length, CDR3 DNA, CDR3 protein. The D gene is left open where the match is weak. Only some rows state a clone size, as once, few, many or a class for expanded clones.

>TRBV27|-|TRBJ1-5|TRBD1|23
TGTGCCAGCAGTAGCTTAATGGGTTACGTTCCGGGACAGGGATTTAGGGGCAATCAGCCCCAGCATTTT
CASSSLMGYVPGQGFRGNQPQHF
>TRBV20-1|once|TRBJ2-3|-|13
TGCAGTCCTAGAGCGGGCCTCACAGATACGCAGTATTTT
CSPRAGLTDTQYF
>TRBV28|few|TRBJ2-1|TRBD2|17
TGTGCCAGCAGGGGGACTAGCGGGAGAAGGTTGGGTAATGAGCAGTTCTTC
CASRGTSGRRLGNEQFF
>TRBV5-1|-|TRBJ2-7|-|11
TGCGCCAGCAGCTTGTTTGAGACCAAGTACTTC
CASSLFETKYF
>TRBV6-2/TRBV6-3|many|TRBJ2-7|TRBD2|18
TGTGCCAGCAGTTACTCGGCTAGCGGAGCTGAAGTCCCCTACGAGCAGTACTTC
CASSYSASGAEVPYEQYF
>TRBV20-1|-|TRBJ2-1|-|13
TGCAGTGCACACTACGGCGTCGACAATGAGCAGTTCTTC
CSAHYGVDNEQFF
>TRBV18|few|TRBJ2-7|TRBD2|14
TGTGCCAGCTCGAAACTAGCGGATCTCTACGAGCAGTACTTC
CASSKLADLYEQYF
>TRBV20-1|-|TRBJ2-7|-|15
TGCAGTGCTAGAGAAGGGCGTTCTTGGGCCTACGAGCAGTACTTC
CSAREGRSWAYEQYF
>TRBV27|many|TRBJ2-7|TRBD2|15
TGTGCCAGCAGTTCAAGCGGGGGTAGCTCCTACGAGCAGTACTTC
CASSSSGGSSYEQYF
>TRBV12-3/TRBV12-4|-|TRBJ2-3|TRBD2|14
TGTGCCAGCAGTCGGACTAGCGGGAGAGATACGCAGTATTTT
CASSRTSGRDTQYF
>TRBV7-3|-|TRBJ2-3|-|15
TGTGCCAGCAGCGCCGGGCCCAGCGAAGCAGATACGCAGTATTTT
CASSAGPSEADTQYF
>TRBV7-3|-|TRBJ2-3|-|15
TGTGCCAGCAGCCTAACAGGGATGGAGACAGATACGCAGTATTTT
CASSLTGMETDTQYF
>TRBV28|many|TRBJ2-1|-|15
TGTGCCAGCAGTTTCTTGTCGGAACGGGGAAATGAGCAGTTCTTC
CASSFLSERGNEQFF
>TRBV6-2/TRBV6-3|-|TRBJ2-7|-|13
TGTGCCAGCAGTTACCACACTGGATACGAGCAGTACTTC
CASSYHTGYEQYF
>TRBV24-1|-|TRBJ1-2|-|14
TGTGCCACCAGTGATTCCGACATCCTCTATGGCTACACCTTC
CATSDSDILYGYTF
>TRBV7-2|-|TRBJ2-4|TRBD1|15
TGTGCCAGCAGCCCCGGGACAGAGAGAGTAGGCATTCAGTACTTC
CASSPGTERVGIQYF
>TRBV7-3|-|TRBJ2-2|-|13
TGTGCCAGCAGCCCCTATGGGGGCTCTCAGCTGTTTTTT
CASSPYGGSQLFF
>TRBV7-2|-|TRBJ1-3|TRBD1|15
TGTGCCAGCAGCTTGCGGACAGGGCGCGGAAACACCATATATTTT
CASSLRTGRGNTIYF
>TRBV20-1|many|TRBJ1-1|-|13
TGCAGCTCAGTCCCGGTGGGGAACACTGAAGCTTTCTTT
CSSVPVGNTEAFF
>TRBV5-4|-|TRBJ2-6|-|15
TGTGCCAGCAGCTTGGCCAGCTCTGGGGCCAACGTCCTGACTTTC
CASSLASSGANVLTF
>TRBV20-1|-|TRBJ2-1|-|16
TGCAGTGCTAGAGCACGGGAGCGGTACCAACACAATGAGCAGTTCTTC
CSARARERYQHNEQFF
>TRBV4-2|-|TRBJ2-5|-|20
-
CASSFYICSAHDRDQETQYF
>TRBV15|many|TRBJ2-7|-|13
TGTGCCACCAGCAGAGATAACGCGTACGAGCAGTACTTC
CATSRDNAYEQYF
>TRBV20-1|-|TRBJ1-1|-|15
TGCAGTTCTAGAGATTGGGCGAGGGGAAACACTGAAGCTTTCTTT
CSSRDWARGNTEAFF
>TRBV11-1|-|TRBJ2-1|TRBD2|12
TGTGCCAGCAGCTTCGAGGGAGCGGGAGTCTTCTTC
CASSFEGAGVFF
>TRBV12-3/TRBV12-4|-|TRBJ1-2|TRBD1|15
TGTGCCAGCAGCACAGGGGACAGGACCAACTATGGCTACACCTTC
CASSTGDRTNYGYTF
>TRBV3-1|-|TRBJ2-7|TRBD1|13
TGTGCCAGCAGCCAACTCGACAGGGGACAGCAGTACTTC
CASSQLDRGQQYF
>TRBV20-1|many|TRBJ2-7|-|12
TGCAGTGCTAGAGGTTGGACCACGGAGCAGTACTTC
CSARGWTTEQYF
>TRBV7-9|-|TRBJ2-3|-|19
TGTGCCAGCAGCTTAGCCTGGGTTAGCGGCCCCGAAGGTGCAGATACGCAGTATTTT
CASSLAWVSGPEGADTQYF
>TRBV28|few|TRBJ1-1|TRBD1|14
TGTGCCAGCAAACCCGGGGGGACAGGCCGTGGAGCTTTCTTT
CASKPGGTGRGAFF
>TRBV20-1|few|TRBJ2-1|-|10
TGCAGTGCTAGTCACAATGAGCAGTTCTTC
CSASHNEQFF
>TRBV4-1|-|TRBJ2-5|TRBD2|15
TGCGCCAGCAGCCAAACCCGACTAGCGGGACAGACCCAGTACTTC
CASSQTRLAGQTQYF
>TRBV2|-|TRBJ1-5|-|16
TGTGCCAGCAGTTCTGTGCTCGAGCCTTCACGACAGCCCCAGCATTTT
CASSSVLEPSRQPQHF
>TRBV6-2/TRBV6-3|-|TRBJ2-7|-|15
TGTGCCAGCAGTTACTCGAGTAAAGGCTACTACGAGCAGTACTTC
CASSYSSKGYYEQYF
>TRBV7-6|-|TRBJ2-3|-|20
TGTGCCAGCAGCTTAGCGGGGGCAGACCGGGTTAGCGGAATCACAGATACGCAGTATTTT
CASSLAGADRVSGITDTQYF
>TRBV20-1|-|TRBJ2-7|-|14
TGCAGTGCTAGTAACCCTAGCGCCAACTACGAGCAGTACTTC
CSASNPSANYEQYF
>TRBV20-1|few|TRBJ2-1|-|15
TGCAGTGCTAGAGGCGCGGCAAGCTCCTACAATGAGCAGTTCTTC
CSARGAASSYNEQFF
>TRBV6-1|few|TRBJ2-7|-|13
TGTGCCAGCAGCGTACTCGGCTCCTACGAGCAGTACTTC
CASSVLGSYEQYF
>TRBV6-1|many|TRBJ2-7|-|15
TGTGCCAGCAACCCACGGCGAGGGAATGTCGACGAGCAGTACTTC
CASNPRRGNVDEQYF
>TRBV29-1|-|TRBJ2-1|TRBD2|15
TGCAGCGGCCGAGCGGGAGCCCTTAGATCGGGTGAGCAGTTCTTC
CSGRAGALRSGEQFF
>TRBV20-1|-|TRBJ1-5|-|17
TGCAGTGCTAGAGATCTTGAAAGGGCAACCATTCATCAGCCCCAGCATTTT
CSARDLERATIHQPQHF
>TRBV6-6|-|TRBJ1-4|-|14
TGTGCCAGCCAACGGGACGACGGCCAAGAAAAACCGTTTTTT
CASQRDDGQEKPFF
>TRBV12-3/TRBV12-4|few|TRBJ2-7|TRBD1|15
TGTGCCAGCAGTTTGAGGACAGGGGGCGGATACGAGCAGTACTTC
CASSLRTGGGYEQYF
>TRBV7-2|-|TRBJ2-2|-|15
TGCGCCAGCAGCCAAGACGCCTTGAGCACCGGGGAGCTGTTTTTT
CASSQDALSTGELFF
>TRBV12-3/TRBV12-4|-|TRBJ2-3|-|14
TGTGCCAGCAGCATATCAGGGGGGCGAGATACGCAGTATTTT
CASSISGGRDTQYF
>TRBV12-3/TRBV12-4|-|TRBJ2-7|TRBD1|15
TGTGCCAGCAGTTTCTTCCCACAGGGGGACTACGAGCAGTACTTC
CASSFFPQGDYEQYF
>TRBV28|few|TRBJ1-2|-|14
TGTGCCAGCAGTTTAGACGGGGCGAGGCCTGGCTACACCTTC
CASSLDGARPGYTF
>TRBV11-1|-|TRBJ2-7|-|14
TGTGCCAGCAGCTTAGACAGAACCTACTACGAGCAGTACTTC
CASSLDRTYYEQYF
>TRBV6-2/TRBV6-3|-|TRBJ1-6|TRBD1|15
TGTGCCAGCAGTTACGATGGACAGGGGCCTTCACCCCTCCACTTT
CASSYDGQGPSPLHF
>TRBV6-2/TRBV6-3|-|TRBJ2-7|-|16
TGTGCCAGCAGTTCCCCCTGGGGGCTAGTGGCCTACGAGCAGTACTTC
CASSSPWGLVAYEQYF
>TRBV7-2|-|TRBJ1-1|-|14
TGTGCCAGCAGCCTGGGACCGGGTTCGGGTGAAGCTTTCTTT
CASSLGPGSGEAFF
>TRBV15|-|TRBJ2-1|-|14
TGTGCCACCAGCAGAGTTGCGACGTACAATGAGCAGTTCTTC
CATSRVATYNEQFF
>TRBV6-2/TRBV6-3|-|TRBJ2-7|TRBD2|14
TGTGCCAGCAGTGTGACTAGCGGGAGGCTCGAGCAGTACTTC
CASSVTSGRLEQYF